The 3 T cell receptor beta chains presented below share a single source sample, sequenced in a study of T-cell memory formation after mild COVID-19. TCRdb recomputed calls from the 5' RACE reads with MiXCR, one row per CDR3 protein. The table lists some 490,000 distinct CDR3 sequences, about 20% of them singletons. Sequences were obtained from PBMCs or a T cell subset sorted from them (not recorded which). The receptors originated from an adult woman who had mild COVID-19 (a few samples of this study predate the infection). Cell type and time point are not known.

This rearrangement joins TRBV5-1 to TRBJ1-1; tentatively, D is TRBD1 (5 bases). V was trimmed by 5 bases and J by 0 bases, leaving 8 bases between them. The CDR3 loop spans 13 amino acids. The germline V gene has CDR1 SGHRS and CDR2 YFSETQ. This CDR3 reads CASRTVMNTEAFF. CDR3 nucleotides: TGCGCCAGCAGGACAGTCATGAACACTGAAGCTTTCTTT.

The table lists this clonotype with a few counts. The chain links TRBV16 to TRBJ2-7; weak D call: TRBD2 (5 bases). V shed 1 base and J shed 3 bases, with 10 bases lying between them. This CDR3 contains 14 residues. The germline V gene has CDR1 KGHSY and CDR2 FQNENV. The CDR3 DNA reads TGTGCCAGCAGCCAATTCACTAGGATCTACGAGCAGTACTTC. Encoded protein: CASSQFTRIYEQYF.

CDR3 coding DNA: TGTGCCAGTAGTAAACAAGGACAGGGAGCCGGGCAGCCCCAGCATTTT. Its protein product is CASSKQGQGAGQPQHF. The chain combines TRBV19 with TRBJ1-5; the match to TRBD1 covers 8 bases. Germline CDR1 LNHDA, CDR2 SQIVND (reference sequence). CDR3 length: 16 amino acids. Trimming cost V 4 bases and J 7 bases; bases outside gene matches: 12.